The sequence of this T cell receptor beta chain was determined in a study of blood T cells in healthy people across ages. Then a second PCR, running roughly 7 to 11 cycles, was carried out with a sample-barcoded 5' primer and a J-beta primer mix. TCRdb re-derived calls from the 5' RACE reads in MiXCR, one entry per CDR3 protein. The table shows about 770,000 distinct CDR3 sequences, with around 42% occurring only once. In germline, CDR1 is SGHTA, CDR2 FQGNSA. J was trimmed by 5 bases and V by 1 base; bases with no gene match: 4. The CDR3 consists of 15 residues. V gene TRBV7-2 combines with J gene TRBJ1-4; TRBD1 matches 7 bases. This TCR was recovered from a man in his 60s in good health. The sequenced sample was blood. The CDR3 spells CASSLGGGQNEKLFF. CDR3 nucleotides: TGTGCCAGCAGCTTAGGTGGGGGACAGAATGAAAAACTGTTTTTT.